The T cell receptor (beta chain) under discussion was sequenced for a study of T cells in women clearing cervical HPV infection (dated by TCRdb to the late 2010s). Background on the whole study: Cases were about two dozen women with histologically confirmed HPV16-related CIN3 or worse, including 2 invasive cancers. The controls were 25 to 30 women whose single incident HPV16 infection cleared within 12 months with no development of precancer or cancer. Case blood was taken at the visit when the lesion was first identified, whereas control blood was taken when infection was no longer detected. Among cases, blood sampling occurred a median of roughly 150 days after lesion detection, with an interquartile range of roughly 90 to 200 days. HLA typing was available for only a few women, so HLA type could not be excluded as a confounder. This exploratory proof-of-principle case-control study, nested within the Guanacaste HPV Natural History Study in Costa Rica, compared TCR repertoires among women with different cervical HPV16 outcomes. Cases and controls were matched on year of sample collection and on age within five years. Cases had a median age of around 32 years and controls had a median age of approximately 38, with no significant differences in baseline characteristics. In the parent cohort, fewer than 13,000 women aged 18 or older were enrolled in Guanacaste, Costa Rica, during 1993 to 1994 and were followed for less than 8 years. Five blinded duplicates per group were added as quality controls, so that approximately 60 samples were obtained: approximately 50 participants and 10 replicates.

Every participant had a single incident cervical HPV16 infection, and women with prevalent HPV16 infections were excluded. Cervical HPV DNA was detected with MY09/MY11 PCR, and genotyping was done by dot-blot hybridization. Around 15 mL of heparinized blood were centrifuged, and the buffy coat was split into aliquots, frozen at -30 degrees C, and then kept at -80 degrees C. QIAGEN kits were used to extract genomic DNA from the buffy coat specimens. The CDR3 has 13 amino acids, counting the end cysteine and phenylalanine. The DNA has 30 bases, all within the CDR3, and is read from base 1. CDR1 and CDR2 were assigned from the germline V gene (reference sequence) as LNHDA and SQIVND. Study-level results and caveats: The cross-sectional design could not show whether the associations came before the infection or were a result of it, and neither effector/memory subsets nor HPV-specific T cells were isolated. Across sequencing depths, CIN3+ cases showed significantly higher TCR repertoire richness than controls, but evenness did not differ between the groups. TRBV6-7 relative abundance was lower in cases than in controls (roughly 0.12% versus 0.17%; Bonferroni P = 0.0008). Cases were distinguished from controls with an estimated AUC of approximately 0.8 by random forest classifiers combining richness and V gene abundances. Because T-cell numbers per sample were unknown, differences in richness could reflect varying T-cell content rather than repertoire biology.

With regard to this clone: Its binding antigen is unknown. Read sequence stops 3 residues before the CDR3 end, and the germline J gene provides the missing end.

TCR beta CDR3 regions were amplified by multiplex PCR from an average of about 1.1 ug genomic DNA per sample using the immunoSEQ assay. Primer bias was corrected in the assay by using a complete synthetic TCR repertoire to establish an amplification baseline. The amplicons were sequenced using the Illumina platform. The authors processed their data as follows. Sequences were error-corrected by clustering with frequency ratios and a modified nearest-neighbor algorithm and were then analyzed in the immunoSEQ Analyzer with IMGT gene definitions. At each rarefaction depth, TCR richness and evenness were averaged across 20 rarefaction repeats, and samples with fewer sequences than that depth were excluded. Wilcoxon rank sum tests with FDR correction were used to compare V, D and J gene relative abundances between the groups. An intraclass correlation of roughly 96% for TCR richness and an average of roughly 83% across over 65 gene segments were obtained from the blinded duplicates. TCRdb mirrors the immuneACCESS table, restricted to in-frame sequences. Some clones are absent from its copies; in checked studies, under half trace to an unresolved V gene, and the reason for the others is unknown. V and J calls and clone size are given by that table; D and trimming were obtained from the DNA. This sample's table lists 30,000 to 45,000 clones. The ten largest clones take up more than 7% of the sample.

The chain was built from TRBV19 and TRBJ1-1; a confident D gene designation cannot be given. The sequence was obtained from a woman between 18 and 70 years old with a cervical HPV16 infection that either progressed to CIN3+ or cleared (not recorded which). Specimen: blood buffy coat. The sequenced CDR3 bases are TGTGCCAGTAGTATAGACAGCCCGACAGAA. This codes for CASSIDSPTE. The whole CDR3 protein is CASSIDSPTEAFF.